The source of this T cell receptor beta chain is a study of cytomegalovirus exposure and HLA in healthy donors. PCR involved 60 Vbeta and 13 Jbeta primers. Profiling relied on immunoSEQ multiplex PCR, and the TCRdb table lists in-frame clones only, not all of them. The clone table shows 35,000 or so clones, with the ten largest holding approximately 10%. In the case of this clone: Its cognate antigen is unknown.

The CDR3 is 12 residues long. Germline V gene sequence: CDR1 SGHNT, CDR2 YENEEA. V shed 3 bases and J shed 8 bases, with 10 bases lying between them. General study results and limits: A later analysis reportedly found that, within productive TCRs, an Asian-associated ancestry cluster had fewer N-insertions than the mean observed across the approximately 700 donors. Later work showed greater clonal expansion in HLA-associated TCR beta chains than in equally common others.

This receptor was taken from a man in his forties or fifties in good health and CMV-seropositive. The V gene is TRBV11-3, the J gene TRBJ1-2, with D possibly TRBD1 on 5 matching bases. Sequencing input: PBMCs. DNA for the CDR3: TGTGCCAGCAGCTTCGGACACCTCGGCTACACCTTC. This encodes CASSFGHLGYTF.